Listed here are 23 T cell receptor beta chains from one sample, sequenced in a study of human T cells and chemical hapten exposure. TCRdb analysed the RACE reads with MiXCR anew, one entry per CDR3 protein. Among fewer than 100,000 distinct CDR3 sequences, more than 9% were seen once, and the ten largest hold roughly 1.6%. Time point in this sample: patch test 2, 6 weeks after DPC sensitization. Treatment described: therapeutic diphenylcyclopropenone sensitization with weekly scalp DPC. Sequencing was performed on whole blood, taken in connection with sensitization to the hapten diphenylcyclopropenone (DPC). The receptors were sampled from a man aged 18 to 30 with alopecia areata. Some clones in this sample may be carry-over from other donors' samples.

Ten or more counts support this clonotype. V and J are TRBV7-7 and TRBJ2-2; D remains ambiguous. V dropped 5 bases and J dropped 0 bases, with 16 bases sitting between them. Germline loops: CDR1 SSHAT, CDR2 FNYEAQ (reference sequence). The length of the CDR3 is 17 residues. CDR3 bases: TGTGCCAGCAGCCCCTATTCCGAGGCCTCGAACACCGGGGAGCTGTTTTTT. This gives the protein CASSPYSEASNTGELFF.

The chain joins TRBV7-9 to TRBJ1-2; the D is unclear. Germline CDR1 SEHNR, CDR2 FQNEAQ (reference sequence). V was shortened by 5 bases and J by 2 bases, with 12 bases between the two germline ends. The CDR3 extends over 14 amino acids. For the CDR3, the DNA is TGTGCCAGCAGCCCCGGACCGGCCAACTATGGCTACACCTTC. Translating gives CASSPGPANYGYTF.

The rearrangement links TRBV4-3 to TRBJ1-3; D gene uncertain. Germline V CDR1 and CDR2: LGHNA, YSLEER. CDR3 length: 16 residues. Between the trimmed V and J ends, which lost 0 bases and 0 bases, there was a span of 9 bases. The CDR3 coding sequence is TGCGCCAGCAGCCAAGACCAATTGAGCTCTGGAAACACCATATATTTT. Its protein product is CASSQDQLSSGNTIYF.

The rearrangement joins TRBV29-1 to TRBJ2-7; D gene ambiguous. Germline-derived CDR1 and CDR2 are SQVTM and ANQGSEA. V gave up 7 bases and J gave up 3 bases, with 10 bases separating them. CDR3 size: 11 residues. The CDR3 region has the DNA TGCAGCGCCCGAATGGGCTACGAGCAGTACTTC. Protein product: CSARMGYEQYF.

The chain uses TRBV28 and TRBJ2-7; possibly TRBD1 for D (6 bases). V lost 8 bases to trimming and J lost 3 bases, with 8 bases between them. CDR1 MDHEN and CDR2 SYDVKM come from the germline V gene. The CDR3 covers 11 residues. CDR3 amino acids: CASGQFYEQYF. DNA for the CDR3: TGTGCCAGCGGACAGTTCTACGAGCAGTACTTC.

The rearrangement links TRBV6-2 or TRBV6-3 to TRBJ2-5, with 9 positions matching TRBD1. Germline CDR1 MNHEY, CDR2 SVGEGT. V was pared by 5 bases and J by 0 bases, with 4 bases of the junction left unmatched. The CDR3 spans 15 residues. CDR3 DNA: TGTGCCAGCAGTCGGGACAGGGAATACCAAGAGACCCAGTACTTC. Amino acid sequence: CASSRDREYQETQYF.

At least ten counts were recorded for this clonotype. CDR3 sequence: CAIAGRRERNEQFF. CDR3 sequence (DNA): TGTGCCATCGCCGGGAGGAGGGAGAGAAATGAGCAGTTCTTC. The rearrangement uses TRBV10-3 and TRBJ2-1, with 7 bases matching TRBD2. The CDR3 runs to 14 residues. The germline V gene has CDR1 ENHRY and CDR2 SYGVKD. V dropped 8 bases and J dropped 7; count of bases not matched to a gene: 11.

This clonotype was found many times. The chain is built from TRBV6-5 and TRBJ2-2, with D maybe TRBD2 (6 bases). The CDR3 consists of 15 residues. V dropped 7 bases and J dropped 0 bases, with 12 bases sitting between them. Per the germline V gene, CDR1 is MNHEY and CDR2 is SVGAGI. DNA of the CDR3: TGTGCCAGCAAATTGGGACTTACGAACACCGGGGAGCTGTTTTTT. Residues: CASKLGLTNTGELFF.

This chain links TRBV11-2 with TRBJ1-1; 8 bases align to TRBD1. Germline V gives CDR1 SGHAT, CDR2 FQNNGV. Trimming removed 1 base from V and 4 bases from J; junction bases left unmatched: 5. The CDR3 has 15 residues. The CDR3 here is CASSLGQGRGTEAFF. The CDR3 DNA is TGTGCCAGCAGCTTAGGACAGGGGCGAGGCACTGAAGCTTTCTTT. Looking up the rest from reference TRBV11-2 and TRBJ1-1 gives the full variable domain: EAGVAQSPRYKIIEKRQSVAFWCNPISGHATLYWYQQILGQGPKLLIQFQNNGVVDDSQLPKDRFSAERLKGVDSTLKIQPAKLEDSAVYLCASSLGQGRGTEAFFGQGTRLTVV.

This clonotype was observed at least ten times. This chain connects TRBV29-1 to TRBJ1-1, with no clear D. This CDR3 spans 14 amino acids. The ends were cut back, 7 bases at V and 0 bases at J, with 15 bases in the middle. Per the germline V gene, CDR1 is SQVTM and CDR2 is ANQGSEA. The CDR3 DNA sequence: TGCAGCGCAGCGGTCCCACCTATGAACACTGAAGCTTTCTTT. Residues: CSAAVPPMNTEAFF.

In its sample, this clonotype was seen a few times. V and J are TRBV6-4 and TRBJ1-1, with D unresolved. Trimming cost V 2 bases and J 4 bases, with 8 bases left between them. The CDR3 spans 13 residues. CDR1 is MRHNA and CDR2 is SNTAGT in the germline V gene. DNA for the CDR3: TGTGCCAGCAGTGACACATGGGGCACTGAAGCTTTCTTT. Translating it yields CASSDTWGTEAFF.

This clonotype was counted many times. This chain joins TRBV29-1 and TRBJ1-5; possibly TRBD1 for D (5 bases). The CDR3 has 17 amino acids. Trimming cost V 8 bases and J 5 bases, with 28 bases left between them. Germline V gene sequence: CDR1 SQVTM, CDR2 ANQGSEA. CDR3 sequence: CSLFSPLTALGDQPQHF. For the CDR3, the DNA is TGCAGCCTGTTTAGCCCGCTGACAGCACTAGGGGATCAGCCCCAGCATTTT.

The sample holds many counts of this clonotype. The chain has TRBV7-6 and TRBJ2-7, with 8 bases fitting TRBD1. Germline V lookup: CDR1 SGHVS, CDR2 FNYEAQ. The CDR3 runs 14 residues. With V trimmed by 5 bases and J by 1 base, 4 bases remained unmatched. CDR3 sequence reads: CASSLDRGSYEQYF. The CDR3 DNA follows: TGTGCCAGCAGCCTCGACAGGGGTTCCTACGAGCAGTACTTC.

The rearrangement joins TRBV12-3 or TRBV12-4 to TRBJ2-7; TRBD2 agrees at 7 bases. This CDR3 has 15 residues. Trimming cost V 1 base and J 1 base; bases outside gene matches: 4. In nucleotides, the CDR3 is TGTGCCAGCAGTTTAGGGCTGGGAGGGTCCTACGAGCAGTACTTC. It specifies CASSLGLGGSYEQYF.

The V gene is TRBV28, the J gene TRBJ1-2; D is unresolved. CDR3 size: 13 residues. CDR1 is MDHEN, CDR2 SYDVKM, per germline. Trimming cost V 3 bases and J 1 base, with 6 bases left between them. CDR3 nucleotides: TGTGCCAGCAGTTTCCGGGTTAACTATGGCTACACCTTC. Translating it yields CASSFRVNYGYTF.

This clonotype was picked up a small number of times. The V and J genes are TRBV7-2 and TRBJ1-6; TRBD1 aligns across 7 bases. The germline CDR1 and CDR2 sequences are SGHTA and FQGNSA. The CDR3 covers 16 residues. V lost 6 bases, J lost 2 bases, and 7 bases stayed unmatched. CDR3: CASSPPGGPYNSPLHF. The CDR3 bases are TGTGCCAGCAGTCCCCCAGGGGGTCCCTATAATTCACCCCTCCACTTT.

As DNA, the CDR3 is TGTGCCACCAGCAGAGATCCAGGGGGAGCAGATACGCAGTATTTT. Protein: CATSRDPGGADTQYF. This chain connects TRBV15 to TRBJ2-3; TRBD1 aligns across 7 bases. The CDR3 is 15 residues long. The germline V gene encodes CDR1 LNHNV and CDR2 YYDKDF (reference sequence). V shed 0 bases and J 4 bases; nucleotides not matched to a gene: 4.

V gene TRBV19 combines with J gene TRBJ2-7; 9 nucleotides line up with TRBD1. Germline V gene sequence: CDR1 LNHDA, CDR2 SQIVND (reference sequence). The CDR3 sequence is 15 residues long. V trimming: 6 bases; J trimming: 2 bases; junction bases outside the gene matches: 8. The CDR3 sequence is CASSKGTGKPYEQYF. The CDR3 nucleotides read TGTGCCAGTAGCAAGGGGACAGGGAAGCCCTACGAGCAGTACTTC.

This clonotype was seen many times. The chain joins TRBV19 to TRBJ1-2; 7 bases match TRBD1. Looked up from germline, CDR1 is LNHDA and CDR2 is SQIVND (reference sequence). V gave up 4 bases and J gave up 4 bases; unmatched junction bases: 12. CDR3 length: 16 amino acids. CDR3 sequence: CASSTKRLDRLYGYTF. In DNA, the CDR3 is TGTGCCAGTAGTACCAAACGGCTGGACAGGCTCTATGGCTACACCTTC.

This clonotype was recorded at least ten times. The rearrangement joins TRBV7-2 to TRBJ1-2; 7 nucleotides align to TRBD1. The V gene's germline CDR1 is SGHTA and CDR2 FQGNSA. The V and J ends lost 1 base and 4 bases, in that order; junction bases with no gene match: 3. The CDR3 totals 14 residues. CDR3 protein: CASSLDRGGYGYTF. DNA of the CDR3: TGTGCCAGCAGCTTAGACAGGGGAGGCTATGGCTACACCTTC.

This clonotype was found many times. The chain links TRBV11-2 to TRBJ2-1, with D perhaps TRBD1 (5 bases). The CDR3 runs 16 residues. Germline V gene lookup returns CDR1 SGHAT and CDR2 FQNNGV. Trimming shortened V by 5 bases and J by 6 bases, and 20 bases separated the two germline ends. The chain's CDR3 is CASSPGARSVFNEQFF. For the CDR3, the DNA is TGTGCCAGCAGCCCTGGGGCTAGGTCTGTGTTCAATGAGCAGTTCTTC.

This clonotype has a handful of counts. V gene TRBV25-1 combines with J gene TRBJ2-5, with 9 bases identical to TRBD1. CDR1 is MGHDK and CDR2 is SYGVNS in the germline V gene. This CDR3 spans 15 amino acids. The V gene end was trimmed by 6 bases and the J gene end by 1 base; junction bases not matched to a gene: 6. CDR3 in amino acids: CASSFDRGVQETQYF. The CDR3 DNA is TGTGCCAGCAGCTTTGACAGGGGGGTCCAAGAGACCCAGTACTTC.

The table lists this clonotype with a few counts. V and J are TRBV7-6 and TRBJ1-1, with a tentative D call TRBD1 (6 bases). Trimming took 3 bases from V and 4 from J, leaving 15 bases between them. The CDR3 runs to 15 residues. Germline V gene data show CDR1 as SGHVS and CDR2 as FNYEAQ. The CDR3 region has the DNA TGTGCCAGCAGCTTTTCGGATGGGGGCCGCACTGAAGCTTTCTTT. Translation gives CASSFSDGGRTEAFF. Combining the CDR3 with reference TRBV7-6 and TRBJ1-1 gives the whole variable domain GAGVSQSPRYKVTKRGQDVALRCDPISGHVSLYWYRQALGQGPEFLTYFNYEAQQDKSGLPNDRFSAERPEGSISTLTIQRTEQRDSAMYRCASSFSDGGRTEAFFGQGTRLTVV.